A single sample gave rise to the 14 T cell receptor beta chains below, sequenced in a study of blood T cell repertoires in COVID-19. Method: immunoSEQ multiplex PCR; TCRdb's copy keeps in-frame clones and lacks some. The sample holds around 360,000 clones, around 87% seen once. Material: peripheral blood. The source is a woman aged 25 to 39 with COVID-19, enrolled during active disease.

The chain employs TRBV5-1 and TRBJ1-6; no definite D call. The germline CDR1 and CDR2 sequences are SGHRS and YFSETQ. This CDR3 spans 14 amino acids. V was trimmed by 5 bases and J by 6 bases, leaving 12 bases between them. The CDR3 DNA sequence: TGCGCCAGCAGTCTGGTGTCGGGTAATTCACCCCTCCACTTT. Its protein is CASSLVSGNSPLHF.

This chain connects TRBV29-1 to TRBJ2-1; 8 bases agree with TRBD1. Germline loops: CDR1 SQVTM, CDR2 ANQGSEA. V was pared by 6 bases and J by 2 bases, with 3 bases of the junction left unmatched. The CDR3 spans 13 residues. Here the CDR3 reads CSVTQGAYNEQFF. CDR3 nucleotide sequence: TGCAGCGTGACACAGGGGGCCTACAATGAGCAGTTCTTC.

The chain has TRBV28 and TRBJ2-5; D is unclear. This CDR3 spans 12 amino acids. With 7 bases removed from V and 1 base from J, the gap between germline ends came to 7 bases. CDR1 and CDR2 (germline): MDHEN, SYDVKM. The CDR3 DNA follows: TGTGCCAGCACCCCGGGCCAAGAGACCCAGTACTTC. Its translation is CASTPGQETQYF.

This clone was counted between two and nine times. The chain recombines TRBV6-5 with TRBJ2-2; tentatively, D is TRBD1 (5 bases). Trimming pared 8 bases from V and 2 bases from J, leaving 12 bases between. CDR1 is MNHEY and CDR2 is SVGAGI in the germline V gene. The CDR3 contains 14 residues. CDR3 DNA: TGTGCCAGCTTCCGTGACAGAAACACCGGGGAGCTGTTTTTT. Its protein product is CASFRDRNTGELFF.

The chain combines TRBV18 with TRBJ1-3, with TRBD1 identical over 8 bases. Germline V gene lookup returns CDR1 KGHSH and CDR2 LQKENI. V shed 3 bases, J shed 3 bases, and the junction held 4 bases outside the gene matches. The CDR3 is 15 residues long. CDR3 coding DNA: TGTGCCAGCTCACCGGGGACAGGCCTTGGAAACACCATATATTTT. Residues: CASSPGTGLGNTIYF.

This chain connects TRBV5-1 to TRBJ2-3; D may be TRBD1 (5 bases). V lost 2 bases, J lost 6 bases, and 13 bases lay in between. The CDR3 contains 14 residues. CDR1 SGHRS and CDR2 YFSETQ come from the germline V gene. Here the CDR3 reads CASSLGELPDTQYF. The CDR3 nucleotides read TGCGCCAGCAGCTTAGGGGAACTTCCGGATACGCAGTATTTT.

This clone was observed a few times. The chain links TRBV2 to TRBJ1-5; 9 nucleotides line up with TRBD1. J was trimmed by 11 bases and V by 2 bases; bases with no gene match: 10. The germline gives CDR1 SNHLY, CDR2 FYNNEI. This CDR3 is built from 15 residues. The CDR3 reads CASSELGGQGRTQHF. CDR3 coding DNA: TGTGCCAGCAGTGAATTGGGGGGACAGGGCAGAACCCAGCATTTT.

This chain joins TRBV6-1 and TRBJ2-2; D remains unclear. Germline CDR1 is MNHNS and CDR2 is SASEGT. The CDR3 spans 18 residues. Trimming removed 0 bases at V and 2 bases at J, with 16 bases between. CDR3 protein: CASSEAPFAIKNTGELFF. CDR3 coding DNA: TGTGCCAGCAGTGAAGCGCCGTTCGCTATTAAAAACACCGGGGAGCTGTTTTTT.

The table lists this clone with a few counts. The chain links TRBV10-3 to TRBJ2-5; 9 bases line up with TRBD2. J gave up 2 bases and V 3 bases, and 4 bases lay outside the gene matches. Germline-derived CDR1 and CDR2 are ENHRY and SYGVKD. This CDR3 contains 15 residues. The CDR3 sequence is CAISDSGSGQETQYF. DNA for the CDR3: TGTGCCATCAGTGATAGCGGGAGTGGGCAAGAGACCCAGTACTTC.

This clone was observed a handful of times. The chain recombines TRBV2 with TRBJ2-2; D gene uncertain. This CDR3 region has 14 residues. Germline lookup yields CDR1 SNHLY and CDR2 FYNNEI. V was cut by 2 bases and J by 5 bases, with 9 bases left in between. The CDR3 bases are TGTGCCAGCAGTGAAAGCAGGTCTACCGGGGAGCTGTTTTTT. Amino acid sequence: CASSESRSTGELFF.

The chain combines TRBV11-2 with TRBJ2-1, with D perhaps TRBD2 (5 bases). The CDR3 spans 17 residues. V shed 0 bases and J shed 3 bases, with 15 bases lying between them. Germline V gene data show CDR1 as SGHAT and CDR2 as FQNNGV. This CDR3 is CASSLEQASRYYNEQFF. The CDR3 nucleotides read TGTGCCAGCAGCTTAGAGCAGGCTAGCCGCTACTACAATGAGCAGTTCTTC.

In nucleotides, the CDR3 is TGTGCCAGCAGTTTAGAGGGACAGGGGTTATCGGGGAACACTGAAGCTTTCTTT. It yields the protein CASSLEGQGLSGNTEAFF. The chain combines TRBV28 with TRBJ1-1, with 10 bases that match TRBD1. Losses at the gene ends were 2 bases for V and 1 base for J; bases not matched to a gene: 10. Germline V gene lookup returns CDR1 MDHEN and CDR2 SYDVKM. This CDR3 comprises 18 residues.

The chain is built from TRBV27 and TRBJ1-6; D gene unclear. The V gene lost 3 bases and the J gene lost 6 bases, with 3 bases spanning the gap. This CDR3 spans 12 amino acids. The germline gives CDR1 MNHEY, CDR2 SMNVEV (reference sequence). The CDR3 loop reads CASSFGNSPLHF. The CDR3 DNA follows: TGTGCCAGCAGTTTCGGTAATTCACCCCTCCACTTT.

The chain has TRBV5-1 and TRBJ1-1, with 7 bases that match TRBD1. CDR3 size: 15 residues. Germline CDR1 reads SGHRS; CDR2 reads YFSETQ. V shed 4 bases, J shed 3 bases, and the junction held 9 bases outside the gene matches. DNA of the CDR3: TGCGCCAGCAGCCCGTCAGGGGGAGAGTACACTGAAGCTTTCTTT. It specifies CASSPSGGEYTEAFF.